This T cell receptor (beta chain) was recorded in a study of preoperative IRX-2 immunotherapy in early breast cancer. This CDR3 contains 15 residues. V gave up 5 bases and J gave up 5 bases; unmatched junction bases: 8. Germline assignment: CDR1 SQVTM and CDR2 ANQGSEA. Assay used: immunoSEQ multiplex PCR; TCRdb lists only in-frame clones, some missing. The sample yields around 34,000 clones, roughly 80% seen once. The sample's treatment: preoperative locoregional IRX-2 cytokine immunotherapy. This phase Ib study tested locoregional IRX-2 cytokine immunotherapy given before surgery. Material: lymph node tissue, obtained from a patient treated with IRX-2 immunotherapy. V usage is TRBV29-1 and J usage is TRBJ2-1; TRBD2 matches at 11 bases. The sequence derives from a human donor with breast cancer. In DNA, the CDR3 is TGCAGCGTTCTTAGCGGGAGGGAAAAGAACAATGAGCAGTTCTTC. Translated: CSVLSGREKNNEQFF.